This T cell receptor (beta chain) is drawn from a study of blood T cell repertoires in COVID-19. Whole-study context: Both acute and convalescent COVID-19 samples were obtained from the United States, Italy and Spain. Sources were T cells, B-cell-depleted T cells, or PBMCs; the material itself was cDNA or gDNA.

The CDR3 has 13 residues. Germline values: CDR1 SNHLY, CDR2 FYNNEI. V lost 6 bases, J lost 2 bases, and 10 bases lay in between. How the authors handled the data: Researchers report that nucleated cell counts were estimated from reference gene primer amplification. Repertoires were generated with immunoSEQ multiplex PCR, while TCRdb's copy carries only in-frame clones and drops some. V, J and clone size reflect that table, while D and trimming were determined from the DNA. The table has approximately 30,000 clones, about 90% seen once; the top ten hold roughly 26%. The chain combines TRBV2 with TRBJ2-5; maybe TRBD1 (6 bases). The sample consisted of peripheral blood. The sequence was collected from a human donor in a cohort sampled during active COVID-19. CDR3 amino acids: CASSPGQQETQYF. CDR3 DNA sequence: TGTGCCAGCAGCCCCGGACAGCAAGAGACCCAGTACTTC.